This record concerns one TCR beta chain sequence. CDR1 is SGHRS and CDR2 is YFSETQ in the germline V gene. The CDR3 runs to 16 residues. Trimming stripped 1 base from V and 7 bases from J, with 18 bases between. This sample stems from a study of blood T cell repertoires in COVID-19. Study as a whole: Samples of COVID-19 (acute and convalescent) were obtained from the United States, Italy and Spain. PBMCs, B-cell-depleted T cells, or T cells provided the cDNA or gDNA that made up the material.

It was during active infection that Seattle patients were enrolled and then longitudinally followed. Authors' analysis steps: Using reference gene primer amplification, nucleated cell counts were estimated. The assay was immunoSEQ multiplex PCR, and TCRdb's table has in-frame clones only and misses some. V and J calls and clone size are those listed in that table; D and trimming were worked out from the DNA. The repertoire holds around 340,000 clones, approximately 90% seen once, with around 3.9% in the top ten. The sequencing sample was made of peripheral blood. This rearrangement joins TRBV5-1 to TRBJ2-4; no clear D gene. The source is an older woman with COVID-19, enrolled during active disease. For the CDR3, the DNA is TGCGCCAGCAGCTTGACCGGATCTGAGAGGATTAACATTCAGTACTTC. It translates to CASSLTGSERINIQYF.